These 11 T cell receptor beta chains were all obtained from the same sample, sequenced in a study of Ad26.COV2.S vaccination and SARS-CoV-2 variants. Profiled with immunoSEQ multiplex PCR; TCRdb holds only in-frame clones, not every one. The sample has about 180,000 clones, 87% seen once. Here the sequenced sample was peripheral blood, taken after recovery from COVID-19. These receptors were taken from a human donor who had recovered from COVID-19.

V gene TRBV11-3 combines with J gene TRBJ2-2; a possible D gene is TRBD2 (5 bases). Germline V gene sequence: CDR1 SGHNT, CDR2 YENEEA. Trimming took off 5 bases at V and 2 bases at J, with 12 bases between the two ends. The CDR3 covers 15 residues. The CDR3 sequence is CASSRLSGNTGELFF. Here the CDR3 DNA reads TGTGCCAGCAGCCGCCTAAGCGGAAACACCGGGGAGCTGTTTTTT.

The chain joins TRBV7-7 to TRBJ2-2; 8 bases fit TRBD2. CDR1 is SSHAT, CDR2 FNYEAQ, per germline (reference sequence). The CDR3 is 14 amino acids. The DNA of the CDR3 is TGTGCTAGCTCTGCGGGGGGAGACACCGGGGAGCTGTTTTTT. This translates into CASSAGGDTGELFF.

The chain links TRBV7-9 to TRBJ1-6; D remains unclear. Germline lookup yields CDR1 SEHNR and CDR2 FQNEAQ (reference sequence). V gave up 5 bases and J gave up 7 bases, with 18 bases separating them. This CDR3 has 16 residues. The CDR3 DNA is TGTGCCAGCAGCCTGAGGGCAGGCCCGACAAATTCACCCCTCCACTTT. It encodes CASSLRAGPTNSPLHF. Together with reference TRBV7-9 and TRBJ1-6, the CDR3 gives the full variable domain: DTGVSQNPRHKITKRGQNVTFRCDPISEHNRLYWYRQTLGQGPEFLTYFQNEAQLEKSRLLSDRFSAERPKGSFSTLEIQRTEQGDSAMYLCASSLRAGPTNSPLHFGNGTRLTVT.

V gene TRBV6-1 combines with J gene TRBJ2-1; 9 positions match TRBD2. The junction had 3 bases not matched to a gene; V was cut back by 0 bases and J by 6 bases. The CDR3 runs to 15 residues. In germline, CDR1 is MNHNS, CDR2 SASEGT. CDR3 nucleotides: TGTGCCAGCAGTGAAGCTCTAGCGGGACCCAATGAGCAGTTCTTC. Amino acids: CASSEALAGPNEQFF.

This clone was picked up a small number of times. The chain is built from TRBV6-5 and TRBJ2-6, with D uncertain. Trimming removed 6 bases from V and 0 bases from J, with 9 bases in between. This CDR3 contains 15 residues. CDR1 and CDR2 (germline): MNHEY, SVGAGI. The CDR3 sequence: CASSLSSSGANVLTF. CDR3 nucleotides: TGTGCCAGCAGCCTTAGCAGCTCTGGGGCCAACGTCCTGACTTTC.

The genes are TRBV30 and TRBJ2-7; 7 bases align to TRBD1. The trim removed 6 bases at V and 1 base at J, leaving 9 bases unmatched. The germline gives CDR1 GTSNPN, CDR2 SVGIG (reference sequence). This CDR3 is built from 14 residues. The CDR3: CACIRDRGSYEQYF. CDR3 DNA sequence: TGTGCCTGCATCCGGGACAGAGGGTCCTACGAGCAGTACTTC.

The genes are TRBV11-1 and TRBJ2-3, with 8 bases identical to TRBD2. This CDR3 region has 15 residues. The V segment lost 5 bases and the J segment 2 bases; nucleotides outside the gene matches: 6. Germline CDR1 reads SGHAT; CDR2 reads FQDESV (reference sequence). CDR3 loop: CASSGRAGDTDTQYF. The CDR3 region has the DNA TGTGCCAGCAGCGGGCGAGCGGGGGACACAGATACGCAGTATTTT. Combining the CDR3 with reference TRBV11-1 and TRBJ2-3 gives the whole variable domain EAEVAQSPRYKITEKSQAVAFWCDPISGHATLYWYRQILGQGPELLVQFQDESVVDDSQLPKDRFSAERLKGVDSTLKIQPAELGDSAMYLCASSGRAGDTDTQYFGPGTRLTVL.

This clone has a single count. This chain connects TRBV5-1 to TRBJ2-3, with 10 bases that match TRBD1. The V segment lost 2 bases and the J segment 3 bases; nucleotides outside the gene matches: 3. Germline assignment: CDR1 SGHRS and CDR2 YFSETQ. The CDR3 consists of 15 residues. CDR3 sequence: CASSFGTGETDTQYF. The CDR3 DNA follows: TGCGCCAGCAGCTTCGGGACAGGGGAAACAGATACGCAGTATTTT.

The CDR3 loop is CASSLANTGELFF. The CDR3 region has the DNA TGTGCCAGCAGTTTGGCCAACACCGGGGAGCTGTTTTTT. The chain uses TRBV27 and TRBJ2-2; D is uncertain. V gave up 3 bases and J gave up 2 bases, with 4 bases separating them. Germline V gene sequence: CDR1 MNHEY, CDR2 SMNVEV (reference sequence). The CDR3 spans 13 residues.

CDR3 residues: CASSEIQGARGNQPQHF. CDR3 in DNA: TGTGCCAGTAGCGAAATACAGGGGGCGCGAGGCAATCAGCCCCAGCATTTT. The gene calls are TRBV19 and TRBJ1-5, with 9 bases matching TRBD1. Germline V gene lookup returns CDR1 LNHDA and CDR2 SQIVND (reference sequence). The CDR3 is made up of 17 amino acids. V lost 6 bases to trimming and J lost 2 bases; unmatched junction nucleotides: 11.

V usage is TRBV6-1 and J usage is TRBJ2-7, with D possibly TRBD2 on 6 matching bases. Germline V lookup: CDR1 MNHNS, CDR2 SASEGT. The V gene lost 3 bases and the J gene lost 2 bases, with 8 bases spanning the gap. The CDR3 runs 13 residues. CDR3 in DNA: TGTGCCAGCAGTGACGGGACTCCCTACGAGCAGTACTTC. Amino acids: CASSDGTPYEQYF.